Reported below is one T cell receptor (beta chain). This clone came up once. Its antigen has not been determined. Per-base quality was not reported, and no clone a single base away is much larger than it. TCRbeta CDR3 regions were amplified from genomic DNA by means of the immunoSEQ Assay, a bias-controlled multiplex PCR. From the authors' description of their analysis: The number of nucleated cells in each sample was estimated from the amplification of reference gene primers within the assay. To quantify the absolute abundance of each unique TCRbeta CDR3 rearrangement, sequence reads were collapsed and filtered. Productive Simpson clonality was computed per sample as the square root of Simpson's diversity index over productive rearrangements. TCRdb provides this immuneACCESS table in a form limited to in-frame rearrangements. Some clones are lacking; in checked studies, under half of them reflect an unresolved V gene, and why the rest are absent is not known. V and J calls and clone size are given by that table; D and trimming were obtained from the DNA. Counted in this sample were 24,000 or so clones; 85% to 90% of them appeared once. The ten biggest clones cover roughly 23% of the sample.

This sample was included in a study of blood T cell repertoires in COVID-19 (dated by TCRdb to the early 2020s). Background for the entire study: The collaborator samples originated in the United States, Italy and Spain and spanned the acute and convalescent phases of COVID-19. The prospective study material was composed of cDNA or gDNA derived from T cells, B-cell-depleted T cells, or PBMCs. Subjects who had been exposed to COVID-19, were actively infected with it, or had recovered from it provided the deeply sampled blood TCRbeta repertoires that made up the dataset. The repertoires were released in a freely available public database intended as a resource for research on the immune response to SARS-CoV-2. The samples were drawn from the first 160 participants of the ongoing ImmuneRACE study and from over 950 subjects provided by 6 global collaborators. A de-identified subject ID, COVID-19 status, age in years and sex were almost always included in the sample metadata. HLA class I and class II types, where available, came from metadata supplied by the sample provider rather than from assay-based typing. Study-level results and caveats: The quantity of clinical and demographic metadata differed by source and by participant and was supplied without curation.

The V and J ends are trimmed by 5 bases and 7 bases, leaving 24 bases between them. The CDR3 spans 16 residues, from the cysteine through the phenylalanine. CDR3 DNA only is kept here, 48 bases in frame from base 1. CDR1 and CDR2 are read off the germline V gene (reference sequence) as MNHEY and SMNVEV. Collaborating institutions collected whole blood in K2EDTA tubes following their own protocols. For TCRbeta analysis, collaborator samples were shipped as frozen whole blood, as isolated PBMCs, or as DNA extracted from either sample type. Sequencing used peripheral blood. The chain couples TRBV27 to TRBJ2-7; TRBD2 might be the D gene, on 5 matching bases. The TCR was taken from a human donor with active COVID-19. The donor label of this sample is uncertain. Here the CDR3 is given as CASSPTTGGPTIEQYF. The nucleotides are TGTGCCAGCAGTCCCACCACCGGAGGACCTACTATTGAGCAGTACTTC.